This T cell receptor (beta chain) was retrieved from a study of cytomegalovirus exposure and HLA in healthy donors. 60 Vbeta and 13 Jbeta primers were used in PCR. Data came from immunoSEQ multiplex PCR; TCRdb stores just in-frame clones and leaves some out. The table includes 85,000 to 100,000 clones, roughly three quarters detected once. With 3 bases clipped from V and 6 bases from J, the junction kept 8 bases outside the gene matches. CDR1 is SNHLY and CDR2 is FYNNEI in the germline V gene. CDR3 size: 15 residues. The sequenced sample consisted of PBMCs. The TCR originated in a woman aged 40 to 50 in good health and CMV-seronegative. V usage is TRBV2 and J usage is TRBJ2-3, with 8 nucleotides matching TRBD1. In DNA, the CDR3 is TGTGCCAGCAGTGAGTACAGGGGGACGCAGGATACGCAGTATTTT. Its translation is CASSEYRGTQDTQYF.